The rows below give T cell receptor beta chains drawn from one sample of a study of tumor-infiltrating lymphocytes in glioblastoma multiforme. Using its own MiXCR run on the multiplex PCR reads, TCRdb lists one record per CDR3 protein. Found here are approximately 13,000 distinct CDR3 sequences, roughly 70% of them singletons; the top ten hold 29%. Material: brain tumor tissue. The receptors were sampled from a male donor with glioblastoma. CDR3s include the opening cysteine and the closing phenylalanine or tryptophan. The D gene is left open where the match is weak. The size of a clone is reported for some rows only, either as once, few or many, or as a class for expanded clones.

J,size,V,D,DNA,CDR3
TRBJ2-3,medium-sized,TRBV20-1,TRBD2,TGCAGTGCTTCCGCGGCCGGGACTAGCGAAGCAGATACGCAGTATTTT,CSASAAGTSEADTQYF
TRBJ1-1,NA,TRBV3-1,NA,TGTGCCAGCAGCCCGCCAGGGAACACTGAAGCTTTCTTT,CASSPPGNTEAFF
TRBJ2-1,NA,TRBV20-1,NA,TGCAGTGCCAGAAGTAGGGTTTCAAATGAGCAGTTCTTC,CSARSRVSNEQFF
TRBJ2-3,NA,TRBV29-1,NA,TGCAGCGTTCCATCCGGGACACCTGCGGGTACTCTGTATTTT,CSVPSGTPAGTLYF
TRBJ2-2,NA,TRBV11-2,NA,TGTGCCAGCAGCTCGAGGGTTCAGAATCAGAACACCGGGGAGCTGCCGTTT,CASSSRVQNQNTGELPF
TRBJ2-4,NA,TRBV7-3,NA,TGTGCCAGCAGCACCGACGGGAGAGCCAAAAACATTCAGTACTTC,CASSTDGRAKNIQYF
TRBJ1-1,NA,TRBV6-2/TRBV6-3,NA,TGTGCCACAAACAGGATAAACACTGAAGCTTTCTTT,CATNRINTEAFF
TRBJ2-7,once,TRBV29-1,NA,TGCAGCGTTGAAGATAATGCCTCCTACGGGCAGTATTTC,CSVEDNASYGQYF
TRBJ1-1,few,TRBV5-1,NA,TGCGCCAGCCGTTGGGGGGGGGCGTTGTGGATGAACGCTGAAGCTTTCTTT,CASRWGGALWMNAEAFF
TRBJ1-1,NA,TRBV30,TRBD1,TGTGCCCGCAAGAAGGGGACAGGGAGTATGAACACTGAAGCTTTCTTT,CARKKGTGSMNTEAFF
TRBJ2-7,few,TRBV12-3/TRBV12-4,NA,TGTGCCAGCAGTTCCTCCTACGAGCAGTACTTC,CASSSSYEQYF
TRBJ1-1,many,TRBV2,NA,TGTGCCAGCAGGGACAACTCGAACACTGAAGCTTTCTTT,CASRDNSNTEAFF
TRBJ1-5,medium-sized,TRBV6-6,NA,TGTGCCAGCAGTTGGGGGGCGAGCAATCAGCCCCAGCATTTT,CASSWGASNQPQHF
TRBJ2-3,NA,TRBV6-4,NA,TGTGCCAGCAGTGACGAAGGCGGGGTCGCAGATACGCAGTATTTT,CASSDEGGVADTQYF
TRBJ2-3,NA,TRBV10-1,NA,TGCGCCAGCAGTGAGCTAAGCACAGATACGCAGTATTTT,CASSELSTDTQYF
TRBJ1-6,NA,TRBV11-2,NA,TGTGCCAGCAGCTTAGATACCGGGGGGCGGTATTCACCCCTCCACTTT,CASSLDTGGRYSPLHF
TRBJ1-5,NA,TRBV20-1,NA,TGCAGTGCAGAACCCAGGGTAGAGGGCAATCAGCCCCAGCATTTT,CSAEPRVEGNQPQHF
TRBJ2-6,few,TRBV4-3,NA,TGCGCCAGCAGCCAAGAACAGGCCTCTGGGGCCAACGTCCTGACTTTC,CASSQEQASGANVLTF
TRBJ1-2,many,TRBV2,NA,TGTGCCAGCAGCCCAGGTGGGGGGCAGGGCTATGGCTACACCTTC,CASSPGGGQGYGYTF
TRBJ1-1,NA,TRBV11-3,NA,TGTGCCAGCAGCCAGCAAAGGAACACTGAAGCTTTCTTT,CASSQQRNTEAFF
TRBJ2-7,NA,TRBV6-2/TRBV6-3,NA,TGTGCCAGTCGCCCTAGCGCGACCTACAAGCAGTACTTC,CASRPSATYKQYF
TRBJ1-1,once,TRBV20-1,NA,TGCAGTGCTAGAGGGGAGGCAGTCACTGAAGCTTTCTTT,CSARGEAVTEAFF
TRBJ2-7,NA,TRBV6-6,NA,TGTGCCAGCAGTTACTCTGGAAGGAGGTCCTCCTACGAGCAATACTTC,CASSYSGRRSSYEQYF
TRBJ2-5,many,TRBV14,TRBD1,TGTGCCAGCAGCAGGGGGCCGGTGGAGACCCAGTACTTC,CASSRGPVETQYF
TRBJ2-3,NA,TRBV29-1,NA,TGCAGCGTAGCCGAGAATCGCACAGATATGCAGTATTTT,CSVAENRTDMQYF
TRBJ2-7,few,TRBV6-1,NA,TGTGCCAGCGGCGAGCAGTACTTC,CASGEQYF
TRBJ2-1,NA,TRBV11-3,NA,TGTGCCAGCAGCTTGAGGGTGCAGGGTGAGCAGTTCTTC,CASSLRVQGEQFF
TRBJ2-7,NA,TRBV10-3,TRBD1,TGTGCCATCAGTCCGGACAGGGACCACGAGCAGTACTTC,CAISPDRDHEQYF
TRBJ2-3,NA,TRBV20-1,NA,TGCAGTGCAAGCCGACTGGACTCGAGCACAGATACGCAGTATTTT,CSASRLDSSTDTQYF
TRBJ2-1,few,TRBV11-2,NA,TGTGCCAGCAGCTTAGGGGGGATCTACAATGAGCAGTTCTTC,CASSLGGIYNEQFF
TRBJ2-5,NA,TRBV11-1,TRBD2,TGTGCCAGCAGCTATGCGGGAGGGCAAGAGACCCAGTACTTC,CASSYAGGQETQYF
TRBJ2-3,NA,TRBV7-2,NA,TGTGCCAGCAGCTTAGGAACTGGTGGCCGGGCAGATACGCAATATTTT,CASSLGTGGRADTQYF
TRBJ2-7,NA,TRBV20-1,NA,TGCAGTGCTAACGATCCGGGCTACGAGCAATACTTC,CSANDPGYEQYF
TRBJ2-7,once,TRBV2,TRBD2,TGTGCCAGCAGTCCCCCTAGCGGGAGGGCCAACGAGCAGTACTTC,CASSPPSGRANEQYF
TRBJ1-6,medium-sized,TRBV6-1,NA,TGTGCCAGCAGTGAAAAGGTGGAAGGAAATTCACCCCTCCACTTT,CASSEKVEGNSPLHF
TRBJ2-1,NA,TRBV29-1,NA,TGCAGCGTTGAAGATCGGAACTGGAACTCCTACAATGAGCAGCTCTTC,CSVEDRNWNSYNEQLF
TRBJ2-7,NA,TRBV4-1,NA,TGCGCCAGCAGCCAAGGTTTCAGGGGAATCTACGAGCAGCACTTC,CASSQGFRGIYEQHF
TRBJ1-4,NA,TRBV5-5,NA,TGTGCCAGCAGCCCCTCCGGGACAACGGATGAAAAACTGTTTTTT,CASSPSGTTDEKLFF